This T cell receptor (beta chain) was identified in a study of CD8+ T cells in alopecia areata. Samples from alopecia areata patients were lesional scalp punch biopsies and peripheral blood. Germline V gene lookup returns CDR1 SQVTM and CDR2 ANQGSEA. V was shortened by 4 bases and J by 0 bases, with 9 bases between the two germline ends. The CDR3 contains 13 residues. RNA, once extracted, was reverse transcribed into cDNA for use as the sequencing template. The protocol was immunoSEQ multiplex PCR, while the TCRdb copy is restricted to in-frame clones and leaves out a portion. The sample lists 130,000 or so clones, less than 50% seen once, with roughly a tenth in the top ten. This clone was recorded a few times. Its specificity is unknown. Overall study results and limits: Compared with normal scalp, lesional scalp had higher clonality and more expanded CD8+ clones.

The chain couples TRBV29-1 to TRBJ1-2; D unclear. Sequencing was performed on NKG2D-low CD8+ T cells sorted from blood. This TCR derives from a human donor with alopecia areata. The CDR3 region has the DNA TGCAGCGTTGGGACGGGAACTAACTATGGCTACACCTTC. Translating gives CSVGTGTNYGYTF.